The 27 T cell receptor beta chains below were found in one sample sequenced in a study of blood T cells in healthy people across ages. A second about 6 to 12 cycle PCR used barcoded and J-beta primers. TCRdb ran MiXCR on the 5' RACE reads and lists one entry per CDR3 protein. The sample yields hundreds of thousands of distinct CDR3 sequences, roughly three fifths seen once. The sample was blood. These receptors came from a man aged 35-49 years in good health.

This clonotype appeared once. The chain employs TRBV7-2 and TRBJ1-2, with 7 bases fitting TRBD1. Trimming cost V 5 bases and J 4 bases; bases outside gene matches: 7. This CDR3 spans 14 amino acids. Germline lookup yields CDR1 SGHTA and CDR2 FQGNSA. The CDR3 nucleotides are TGTGCCAGCAGCCCAGGGGACAGATCCTATGGCTACACCTTC. This encodes CASSPGDRSYGYTF.

This clonotype was seen just once. The CDR3: CASSYDTQYF. As DNA, the CDR3 is TGTGCCAGCAGCTACGATACGCAGTATTTT. V is TRBV12-3 or TRBV12-4 and J is TRBJ2-3; D is unresolved. V lost 6 bases and J lost 6, with 4 bases in between. CDR3 length equals 10 residues.

This clonotype was detected only a few times. Mismatch with germline at one junction end may stem from a read error. The rearrangement uses TRBV29-1 and TRBJ2-5; 8 bases align to TRBD1. CDR1 is SQVTM and CDR2 is ANQGSEA in the germline V gene. The CDR3 is made up of 14 amino acids. The CDR3 DNA reads TGCAGTGTTGATCGGACAGGGCATTTGGAGACCCAGTACTTC. Its protein product is CSVDRTGHLETQYF.

The genes are TRBV11-1 and TRBJ2-5; no clear D. Trimming stripped 10 bases from V and 0 bases from J, with 9 bases between. This CDR3 is built from 12 residues. Germline lookup yields CDR1 SGHAT and CDR2 FQDESV (reference sequence). The CDR3 DNA reads TGTGCCACCTCCAAGAACCAAGAGACCCAGTACTTC. Translated: CATSKNQETQYF.

This clonotype appeared a few times. The V call is TRBV7-2, the J call TRBJ2-3, with 8 bases matching TRBD2. Unmatched junction bases numbered 6, after V lost 1 base and J lost 3 bases. This CDR3 has 16 amino acids. Germline V lookup: CDR1 SGHTA, CDR2 FQGNSA. The DNA for the CDR3 is TGTGCCAGCAGCTTAGGGGGTAGCGGGAAGACAGATACGCAGTATTTT. Its protein is CASSLGGSGKTDTQYF.

This clonotype turned up a few times. The chain links TRBV29-1 to TRBJ2-3; 7 bases match TRBD1. The germline V gene has CDR1 SQVTM and CDR2 ANQGSEA. This CDR3 is built from 14 residues. V gave up 1 base and J gave up 4 bases; unmatched junction bases: 5. The CDR3 loop is CSVEVSQGADTQYF. CDR3 nucleotides: TGCAGCGTTGAAGTATCGCAGGGGGCAGATACGCAGTATTTT.

CDR3 protein: CASSPGTPYVYEQYF. The CDR3, as DNA: TGTGCCAGCAGCCCCGGGACACCTTATGTCTACGAGCAGTACTTC. The chain carries TRBV5-5 and TRBJ2-7, with D possibly TRBD1 on 6 matching bases. Germline V gene sequence: CDR1 SGHKS, CDR2 YYEKEE (reference sequence). The CDR3 loop spans 15 amino acids. V was cut by 4 bases and J by 3 bases, with 17 bases left in between.

The chain joins TRBV6-5 to TRBJ2-1, with 8 bases identical to TRBD2. CDR3 size: 15 residues. In germline, CDR1 is MNHEY, CDR2 SVGAGI. After removal of 2 bases from V and 6 bases from J, the junction contained 6 bases not matched to a gene. This CDR3 reads CASSYNGGASNEQFF. The DNA for the CDR3 is TGTGCCAGCAGTTACAACGGGGGGGCCTCCAATGAGCAGTTCTTC.

This chain uses TRBV9 with TRBJ2-1; 8 nucleotides line up with TRBD2. The junction had 6 bases not matched to a gene; V was cut back by 1 base and J by 0 bases. Germline CDR1 is SGDLS and CDR2 is YYNGEE. The length of the CDR3 is 17 residues. Written as DNA, the CDR3 is TGTGCCAGCAGCGTAACTAGCGGTACGAACTCCTACAATGAGCAGTTCTTC. As protein: CASSVTSGTNSYNEQFF. The whole variable domain, filled in from reference TRBV9 and TRBJ2-1, reads DSGVTQTPKHLITATGQRVTLRCSPRSGDLSVYWYQQSLDQGLQFLIQYYNGEERAKGNILERFSAQQFPDLHSELNLSSLELGDSALYFCASSVTSGTNSYNEQFFGPGTRLTVL.

The rearrangement links TRBV7-9 to TRBJ2-3; the D gene is possibly TRBD2 (5 bases). The V and J ends lost 5 bases and 4 bases respectively, with 13 bases between them. This CDR3 spans 14 amino acids. Per the germline V gene, CDR1 is SEHNR and CDR2 is FQNEAQ (reference sequence). In DNA, the CDR3 is TGTGCCAGCAGCCATGGACTGGATCCAGATACGCAGTATTTT. Protein sequence: CASSHGLDPDTQYF.

V is TRBV14 and J is TRBJ2-4; no firm D call. The J call may be in error: the DNA end matches TRBJ2-7 better. The CDR3 has 12 residues. Germline CDR1 is SGHDN and CDR2 is FVKESK. CDR3 nucleotide sequence: TGTGCCAGCAGCCAAGTCAAGCTCGAGCAGTACTTC. The encoded protein is CASSQVKLEQYF.

This rearrangement joins TRBV6-5 to TRBJ2-3; D perhaps matches TRBD2 (6 bases). V gave up 11 bases and J gave up 7 bases, with 22 bases separating them. Germline values: CDR1 MNHEY, CDR2 SVGAGI. The CDR3 runs to 14 residues. Here the CDR3 reads CAATSGDSPYTQYF. Here the CDR3 DNA reads TGTGCCGCAACGAGTGGGGACTCCCCTTATACGCAGTATTTT.

The chain carries TRBV3-1 and TRBJ2-7; D may match TRBD1 or TRBD2 (5 bases each). The CDR3 extends over 16 amino acids. Per germline, CDR1 LGHDT and CDR2 YNNKEL (reference sequence). V dropped 3 bases and J dropped 0 bases, with 15 bases sitting between them. The DNA of the CDR3 is TGTGCCAGCAGCCAGGGAGTGGGGGTCGGCTCCTACGAGCAGTACTTC. This translates into CASSQGVGVGSYEQYF.

V is TRBV5-1 and J is TRBJ1-1; 8 bases fit TRBD1. The CDR3 sequence is 15 residues long. Germline CDR1 is SGHRS and CDR2 is YFSETQ. After removal of 3 bases from V and 2 bases from J, the junction contained 6 bases not matched to a gene. The CDR3 region is CASSSGTGANTEAFF. In nucleotides, the CDR3 is TGCGCCAGCAGCTCGGGGACAGGAGCCAACACTGAAGCTTTCTTT.

This clonotype was seen more than once but under ten times. The chain joins TRBV12-3 or TRBV12-4 to TRBJ1-2, with D perhaps TRBD1 (5 bases). V dropped 2 bases and J dropped 8 bases, with 12 bases sitting between them. This CDR3 is 13 amino acids long. CDR3 protein: CASSLQGPGGYTF. CDR3 DNA: TGTGCCAGCAGTTTACAGGGCCCGGGCGGCTACACCTTC.

The chain combines TRBV6-2 or TRBV6-3 with TRBJ1-1; D not certain. CDR1 MNHEY and CDR2 SVGEGT come from the germline V gene. V was shortened by 6 bases and J by 1 base, with 12 bases between the two germline ends. The CDR3 is 14 residues long. CDR3 residues: CASRADLKNTEAFF. The DNA of the CDR3 is TGTGCCAGCAGGGCCGACCTAAAGAACACTGAAGCTTTCTTT.

V is TRBV14 and J is TRBJ1-4; 11 bases fit TRBD1. Germline CDR1 reads SGHDN; CDR2 reads FVKESK. CDR3 size: 18 residues. Trimming removed 6 bases from V and 7 bases from J; junction bases left unmatched: 16. CDR3 residues: CASSPLGQGADRSEKLFF. The DNA for the CDR3 is TGTGCCAGCAGTCCGCTAGGACAGGGGGCCGACCGATCTGAAAAACTGTTTTTT.

A word on this clonotype: A junction end diverges from the germline sequence, so it may reflect a read error. V usage is TRBV12-3 or TRBV12-4 and J usage is TRBJ2-5, with TRBD2 matching over 11 bases. The better agreement between TRBJ2-7 and the DNA end casts doubt on the J call. This CDR3 contains 14 residues. The CDR3 sequence: CASSLAGGLGEQYF. The CDR3 DNA reads as TGTGCCAGCAGCTTAGCGGGAGGGTTAGGCGAGCAGTACTTC.

Concerning this clonotype: Germline is not matched at one junction end, which may reflect a read error. The chain is built from TRBV9 and TRBJ2-1, with 8 bases that match TRBD2. This CDR3 has 14 amino acids. Germline V lookup: CDR1 SGDLS, CDR2 YYNGEE. The CDR3 sequence: CASSVGGTSNEQFF. The CDR3 DNA reads TGTGCCAGCAGTGTAGGGGGGACTAGCAATGAGCAGTTCTTC.

The chain combines TRBV25-1 with TRBJ2-3; D uncertain. The germline CDR1 and CDR2 sequences are MGHDK and SYGVNS. The CDR3 runs 14 residues. The V end lost 5 bases, the J end lost 0 bases, and 9 bases lay between the germline ends. The CDR3 region is CASSRTESTDTQYF. CDR3 nucleotides: TGTGCCAGCAGTCGAACAGAGAGCACAGATACGCAGTATTTT.

The V and J genes are TRBV7-2 and TRBJ1-5, with D possibly matching TRBD1 (6 bases). Germline V gives CDR1 SGHTA, CDR2 FQGNSA. Trimming left V 0 bases short and J 10 bases short, with 7 bases between. This CDR3 spans 12 amino acids. CDR3 sequence (DNA): TGTGCCAGCAGCTTAGCGGGGGCCCCCCAGCATTTT. Residues: CASSLAGAPQHF.

This clonotype was detected a few times. The chain employs TRBV12-3 or TRBV12-4 and TRBJ2-7; TRBD1 aligns across 10 bases. This CDR3 has 15 amino acids. V was clipped by 5 bases and J by 4 bases; unmatched bases: 8. The DNA of the CDR3 is TGTGCCAGCAGTCCTGGGGGACAGGGGACGTACGAGCAGTACTTC. Translation: CASSPGGQGTYEQYF.

This sequence joins TRBV20-1 and TRBJ1-1; 11 bases agree with TRBD1. The germline CDR1 and CDR2 sequences are DFQATT and SNEGSKA (reference sequence). This CDR3 spans 14 amino acids. The DNA for the CDR3 is TGCAACCCGGGACAGGGGGATGTCAGGACTGAAGCTTTCTTT. This translates into CNPGQGDVRTEAFF.

This clonotype was seen more than once but under ten times. This chain uses TRBV13 with TRBJ2-7; 9 nucleotides match TRBD2. Germline V gives CDR1 PRHDT, CDR2 FYEKMQ (reference sequence). The CDR3 extends over 15 amino acids. V lost 5 bases to trimming and J lost 2 bases; unmatched junction nucleotides: 7. The DNA of the CDR3 is TGTGCCAGCAGCAGTGTGCGGGGGGGCCCCTACGAGCAGTACTTC. Encoded protein: CASSSVRGGPYEQYF.

The rearrangement uses TRBV6-2 or TRBV6-3 and TRBJ2-3, with no clear D. This CDR3 has 13 amino acids. V lost 2 bases and J 5 bases, leaving 8 bases between the germline ends. The germline V gene has CDR1 MNHEY and CDR2 SVGEGT. This chain's CDR3 is CASSYPDQDTQYF. DNA for the CDR3: TGTGCCAGCAGTTACCCGGACCAAGATACGCAGTATTTT.

The chain uses TRBV12-3 or TRBV12-4 and TRBJ1-2; 7 bases fit TRBD1. The junction had 16 bases not matched to a gene; V was cut back by 11 bases and J by 4 bases. CDR3 length equals 15 residues. CDR3 coding DNA: TGTGCCTGCCGGCACAGGGGAACGCAGCTCTATGGCTACACCTTC. Its protein product is CACRHRGTQLYGYTF.

This clonotype appeared a few times. The chain carries TRBV27 and TRBJ2-7, with D perhaps TRBD1 (6 bases). The V gene lost 6 bases and the J gene lost 2 bases, with 14 bases spanning the gap. The CDR3 is 14 amino acids. The germline gives CDR1 MNHEY, CDR2 SMNVEV (reference sequence). The DNA of the CDR3 is TGTGCCAGCAGCCGCCAGGGGATCCCCTACGAGCAGTACTTC. Protein product: CASSRQGIPYEQYF.